This T cell receptor (beta chain) was obtained from a study of T cells expressing NK-cell markers. The overall study: One of eight sequenced donors was HCMV-seronegative; the other seven were seropositive. Study observations and caveats: Four donors' CD3+CD56-NKG2C+ cells were dominated by the same clonotypes. HCMV specificity of the expanded NKG2C+ T cell clones was not established.

Reanalyzing the 5' RACE reads, TCRdb keeps one entry per CDR3 protein, without DNA. Its clone listing holds 500,000 to 700,000 distinct CDR3 sequences. As regards this clonotype: Its specificity is not known.

The sequence was collected from a man aged 18-30 years in good health. Sequenced material: blood T cells: a sorted CD56 or NKG2C T cell subset, CD4+ or CD8+ T cells, or bulk PBMC T cells (not recorded which).

Here the CDR3 reads CSALVTWTEAFF. This chain joins TRBV29-1 and TRBJ1-1. Germline CDR1 is SQVTM and CDR2 is ANQGSEA. The CDR3 runs 12 residues.